The 30 T cell receptor beta chains below come from one sample, sequenced in a study of blood T cell repertoires in COVID-19. Clones were sequenced by immunoSEQ multiplex PCR, and TCRdb holds only the in-frame ones, with some missing. The sample has about 200,000 clones, 88% seen once. Source material: peripheral blood. The receptors originated from a man aged 40-50 years with active or convalescent COVID-19.

This sequence joins TRBV3-1 (or the pseudogene TRBV3-2) and TRBJ2-1; no reliable D call. V was shortened by 1 base and J by 11 bases, with 9 bases between the two germline ends. The CDR3 spans 12 residues. The germline V gene has CDR1 LGHDT and CDR2 YNNKEL (reference sequence). CDR3 residues: CASSQVDQKQFF. CDR3 nucleotides: TGTGCCAGCAGCCAAGTAGATCAAAAGCAGTTCTTC.

The chain's CDR3 is CASTRRGRGFLDEQFF. CDR3 nucleotides: TGTGCCAGCACCCGGCGGGGCAGGGGGTTTTTGGATGAGCAGTTCTTC. The chain carries TRBV7-2 and TRBJ2-1, with D perhaps matching TRBD1 (7 bases). The CDR3 runs to 16 residues. V was clipped by 7 bases and J by 8 bases, with 24 bases between them. CDR1 is SGHTA and CDR2 is FQGNSA in the germline V gene.

The chain recombines TRBV19 with TRBJ2-2; D gene ambiguous. V lost 7 bases and J 0 bases, leaving 21 bases between the germline ends. The CDR3 is 18 residues long. Per the germline V gene, CDR1 is LNHDA and CDR2 is SQIVND (reference sequence). DNA for the CDR3: TGTGCCAGTATCCAGGATACGTCACAAGGAACGAACACCGGGGAGCTGTTTTTT. Its translation: CASIQDTSQGTNTGELFF.

J is TRBJ2-3 and V is TRBV5-6, with D perhaps matching TRBD2 (5 bases). CDR1 SGHDT and CDR2 YYEEEE come from the germline V gene. V was cut by 7 bases and J by 0 bases, with 15 bases left in between. The CDR3 spans 15 residues. CDR3 in DNA: TGTGCCAGCGGCGGGTCTATCGCTAGCACAGATACGCAGTATTTT. As protein: CASGGSIASTDTQYF.

The genes are TRBV28 and TRBJ1-5; perhaps TRBD1 as D (5 bases). Germline CDR1 reads MDHEN; CDR2 reads SYDVKM. The CDR3 has 15 residues. Deletions cut 6 bases from V and 2 bases from J, with 14 bases between. Written as DNA, the CDR3 is TGTGCCAGCAGAACGACGGAGGGGCGCAATCAGCCCCAGCATTTT. This sequence encodes CASRTTEGRNQPQHF. Full variable domain (rest looked up from reference TRBV28 and TRBJ1-5): DVKVTQSSRYLVKRTGEKVFLECVQDMDHENMFWYRQDPGLGLRLIYFSYDVKMKEKGDIPEGYSVSREKKERFSLILESASTNQTSMYLCASRTTEGRNQPQHFGDGTRLSIL.

The chain's CDR3 is CASSASGTGEMAQYF. In nucleotides, the CDR3 is TGTGCCAGTAGTGCATCCGGGACAGGGGAGATGGCCCAGTACTTC. V and J are TRBV19 and TRBJ2-5; 10 bases line up with TRBD1. This CDR3 contains 15 residues. The V gene end was trimmed by 5 bases and the J gene end by 9 bases; junction bases not matched to a gene: 12. Germline V lookup: CDR1 LNHDA, CDR2 SQIVND (reference sequence).

V is TRBV7-2 and J is TRBJ1-3; 10 bases fit TRBD1. The length of the CDR3 is 15 residues. In germline, CDR1 is SGHTA, CDR2 FQGNSA. Losses at the gene ends were 3 bases for V and 4 bases for J; bases not matched to a gene: 3. CDR3: CASSLGQGWGNTIYF. DNA for the CDR3: TGTGCCAGCAGCTTGGGACAGGGGTGGGGAAACACCATATATTTT.

This clone came up once. J is TRBJ2-3 and V is TRBV7-2; D call uncertain. CDR1 is SGHTA and CDR2 is FQGNSA in the germline V gene. The CDR3 is 12 residues long. V dropped 5 bases and J dropped 6 bases, with 9 bases sitting between them. CDR3 loop: CASSPKRDTQYF. DNA of the CDR3: TGTGCCAGCAGCCCCAAGAGGGATACGCAGTATTTT.

The rearrangement links TRBV5-8 to TRBJ2-1; D might be TRBD1 (6 bases). CDR1 is SGHTS, CDR2 YDEGEE, per germline. V shed 4 bases and J shed 4 bases, with 12 bases lying between them. This CDR3 spans 14 amino acids. Written as DNA, the CDR3 is TGTGCCAGCAGCCTCCGGGACAATTACAATGAGCAGTTCTTC. This translates into CASSLRDNYNEQFF.

The V and J genes are TRBV2 and TRBJ1-2, with 9 bases matching TRBD1. The CDR3 extends over 12 amino acids. V was pared by 6 bases and J by 4 bases, with 0 bases of the junction left unmatched. The germline gives CDR1 SNHLY, CDR2 FYNNEI. The CDR3 loop is CASRTGGYGYTF. CDR3 in DNA: TGTGCCAGCAGGACAGGGGGCTATGGCTACACCTTC.

The chain joins TRBV6-5 to TRBJ1-2; no clear D gene. Trimming stripped 1 base from V and 4 bases from J, with 7 bases between. The CDR3 extends over 13 amino acids. CDR1 is MNHEY, CDR2 SVGAGI, per germline. The CDR3 region is CASSYFSSYGYTF. For the CDR3, the DNA is TGTGCCAGCAGTTACTTTTCCAGCTATGGCTACACCTTC.

The chain is built from TRBV7-2 and TRBJ1-4; 10 bases map to TRBD1. V lost 3 bases and J lost 7; bases outside the gene matches: 2. CDR3 size: 14 residues. Germline values: CDR1 SGHTA, CDR2 FQGNSA. The CDR3 DNA is TGTGCCAGCAGCTTTGACAGGGGGCCTGAAAAACTGTTTTTT. This codes for CASSFDRGPEKLFF.

In nucleotides, the CDR3 is TGCGCCAGCAGTGATTACAGGGGGGATAGCAATCAGCCCCAGCATTTT. Encoded protein: CASSDYRGDSNQPQHF. This rearrangement joins TRBV10-2 to TRBJ1-5, with 8 bases fitting TRBD1. Germline assignment: CDR1 WSHSY and CDR2 SAAADI. Trimming at V came to 3 bases and at J to 0 bases, leaving 4 bases not matched to a gene. The CDR3 consists of 16 residues.

V gene TRBV7-2 combines with J gene TRBJ2-3, with TRBD2 matching over 13 bases. Trimming took 1 base from V and 7 from J; bases not matched to a gene: 8. The CDR3 is 17 residues long. Germline CDR1 SGHTA, CDR2 FQGNSA. This chain's CDR3 is CASSLGRLAGGSNTQYF. The CDR3 coding sequence is TGTGCCAGCAGCTTAGGAAGACTAGCGGGGGGATCTAATACGCAGTATTTT.

The chain carries TRBV6-6 and TRBJ2-7; 10 bases are shared with TRBD1. The CDR3 runs 15 residues. Germline V gives CDR1 MNHNY, CDR2 SVGAGI (reference sequence). V trimming: 4 bases; J trimming: 1 base; junction bases outside the gene matches: 4. CDR3 sequence: CASSWGQGISYEQYF. CDR3 DNA sequence: TGTGCCAGCAGTTGGGGACAGGGGATTTCCTACGAGCAGTACTTC.

The chain couples TRBV13 to TRBJ2-5; D ambiguous. CDR3 length: 12 residues. V shed 5 bases and J shed 4 bases, with 8 bases lying between them. Germline V gene data show CDR1 as PRHDT and CDR2 as FYEKMQ (reference sequence). In nucleotides, the CDR3 is TGTGCCAGCAGCGTATCCCGAGAGACCCAGTACTTC. It encodes CASSVSRETQYF.

The rearrangement joins TRBV5-1 to TRBJ2-7; the D gene is possibly TRBD1 (5 bases). V dropped 4 bases and J dropped 3 bases, with 8 bases sitting between them. Germline CDR1 reads SGHRS; CDR2 reads YFSETQ. This CDR3 is 12 amino acids long. This chain's CDR3 is CASSPDNYEQYF. CDR3 DNA sequence: TGCGCCAGCAGCCCGGACAACTACGAGCAGTACTTC.

The V gene is TRBV27, the J gene TRBJ2-7; 10 positions agree with TRBD1. The CDR3 length is 15 residues. V was clipped by 2 bases and J by 3 bases; unmatched bases: 4. CDR1 is MNHEY and CDR2 is SMNVEV in the germline V gene (reference sequence). CDR3 region: CASSLRTGGNYEQYF. The CDR3, as DNA: TGTGCCAGCAGTTTAAGGACAGGGGGGAACTACGAGCAGTACTTC.

The rearrangement links TRBV30 to TRBJ1-5, with D possibly matching TRBD1 (5 bases). The germline gives CDR1 GTSNPN, CDR2 SVGIG (reference sequence). Trimming left V 2 bases short and J 4 bases short, with 12 bases between. This CDR3 contains 14 residues. CDR3 residues: CAWSLGQKNQPQHF. The CDR3 nucleotides are TGTGCCTGGAGTTTGGGGCAGAAAAATCAGCCCCAGCATTTT.

Comment on this clone: Other DNA sequences in this specimen translate into the identical CDR3. The chain joins TRBV7-2 to TRBJ1-1; no definite D call. V was trimmed by 3 bases and J by 4 bases, leaving 9 bases between them. This CDR3 has 13 residues. Germline CDR1 is SGHTA and CDR2 is FQGNSA. For the CDR3, the DNA is TGTGCCAGCAGCTTCAAAGGCGGCACTGAAGCTTTCTTT. Protein: CASSFKGGTEAFF.

This rearrangement joins TRBV29-1 to TRBJ1-4, with D perhaps TRBD1 (6 bases). Between the trimmed V and J ends, which lost 4 bases and 6 bases, there was a span of 15 bases. Per the germline V gene, CDR1 is SQVTM and CDR2 is ANQGSEA. This CDR3 spans 14 amino acids. CDR3 loop: CSVVIKQGYEKLFF. In DNA form, the CDR3 reads TGCAGCGTTGTTATTAAACAGGGTTATGAAAAACTGTTTTTT. Looking up the rest from reference TRBV29-1 and TRBJ1-4 gives the full variable domain: SAVISQKPSRDICQRGTSLTIQCQVDSQVTMMFWYRQQPGQSLTLIATANQGSEATYESGFVIDKFPISRPNLTFSTLTVSNMSPEDSSIYLCSVVIKQGYEKLFFGSGTQLSVL.

The genes are TRBV27 and TRBJ1-2; weak D call: TRBD1 (5 bases). Per germline, CDR1 MNHEY and CDR2 SMNVEV (reference sequence). The CDR3 has 15 amino acids. V was pared by 6 bases and J by 1 base, with 15 bases between. CDR3 loop: CASSPLGGGNYGYTF. CDR3 coding DNA: TGTGCCAGCAGCCCACTGGGGGGGGGTAACTATGGCTACACCTTC.

CDR3 in DNA: TGTGCCAGCAGCGTCGCGAACACCGGGGAGCTGTTTTTT. Translation gives CASSVANTGELFF. The chain recombines TRBV7-3 with TRBJ2-2; the D is unclear. The length of the CDR3 is 13 residues. V was trimmed by 5 bases and J by 0 bases, leaving 4 bases between them. The germline V gene has CDR1 SGHTA and CDR2 FQGTGA. The full variable domain, its missing parts supplied by reference TRBV7-3 and TRBJ2-2, is GAGVSQTPSNKVTEKGKYVELRCDPISGHTALYWYRQSLGQGPEFLIYFQGTGAADDSGLPNDRFFAVRPEGSVSTLKIQRTERGDSAVYLCASSVANTGELFFGEGSRLTVL.

The rearrangement joins TRBV5-5 to TRBJ2-2; tentatively, D is TRBD2 (6 bases). Trimming took 0 bases from V and 0 from J, leaving 15 bases between them. The CDR3 is made up of 18 amino acids. CDR1 is SGHKS and CDR2 is YYEKEE in the germline V gene (reference sequence). CDR3 region: CASSLGFVAGTNTGELFF. CDR3 DNA sequence: TGTGCCAGCAGCTTGGGTTTTGTTGCGGGGACGAACACCGGGGAGCTGTTTTTT.

This chain joins TRBV19 and TRBJ1-1, with D tentatively TRBD1 (5 bases). Trimming took off 6 bases at V and 2 bases at J, with 19 bases between the two ends. The CDR3 consists of 16 residues. Germline V gene sequence: CDR1 LNHDA, CDR2 SQIVND (reference sequence). The CDR3 nucleotides read TGTGCCAGTAGGCGTCGGGACTTGTCCTATAACACTGAAGCTTTCTTT. This gives the protein CASRRRDLSYNTEAFF.

The DNA of the CDR3 is TGTGCCAGTAGTAAACAGGGGCTCTACACCTTC. It is translated as CASSKQGLYTF. The gene calls are TRBV19 and TRBJ1-2; TRBD1 aligns across 7 bases. Trimming took 4 bases from V and 10 from J; bases not matched to a gene: 3. Germline V CDR1 and CDR2: LNHDA, SQIVND (reference sequence). The CDR3 has 11 amino acids.

The table lists this clone with a few counts. This chain uses TRBV7-9 with TRBJ1-3; D may be TRBD1 (5 bases). V was clipped by 0 bases and J by 2 bases, with 5 bases between them. The CDR3 runs to 14 residues. Germline values: CDR1 SEHNR, CDR2 FQNEAQ (reference sequence). The CDR3 region has the DNA TGTGCCAGCAGCTTAGCAGGGGCTGGAAACACCATATATTTT. It is translated as CASSLAGAGNTIYF.

This rearrangement joins TRBV3-1 (or the pseudogene TRBV3-2) to TRBJ2-3, with 8 nucleotides matching TRBD1. Germline lookup yields CDR1 LGHDT and CDR2 YNNKEL (reference sequence). The CDR3 covers 19 residues. Unmatched junction bases numbered 17, after V lost 4 bases and J lost 2 bases. The CDR3 loop is CASSLDTLGTGGPTDTQYF. As DNA, the CDR3 is TGTGCCAGCAGCCTCGACACCCTAGGGACAGGAGGTCCCACAGATACGCAGTATTTT.

The V call is TRBV3-1 (or the pseudogene TRBV3-2), the J call TRBJ1-2; D ambiguous. V lost 6 bases, J lost 3 bases, and 14 bases lay in between. CDR3 length: 14 residues. CDR1 and CDR2 from the germline V gene are LGHDT and YNNKEL (reference sequence). Here the CDR3 DNA reads TGTGCCAGCAGTCCGGTGGGCAGCTACTATGGCTACACCTTC. It is translated as CASSPVGSYYGYTF.

The gene calls are TRBV6-5 and TRBJ2-7; 10 nucleotides match TRBD2. V lost 4 bases and J lost 3; bases outside the gene matches: 9. Germline CDR1 MNHEY, CDR2 SVGAGI. The CDR3 is 16 amino acids. The CDR3 sequence is CASSSPPSGRDYEQYF. The CDR3 DNA is TGTGCCAGCAGTTCCCCGCCTAGCGGGAGAGACTACGAGCAGTACTTC.